This T cell receptor beta chain stems from a study of cytotoxic CD8 clonotypes in ibrutinib-treated CLL. Study overall: Response sampling came at median approximately twelve months of treatment, ranging about 6 to 36 months.

Trimming took 2 bases from V and 2 from J, leaving 6 bases between them. The germline CDR1 and CDR2 sequences are SGHTA and FQGTGA. The CDR3 has 13 residues. Profiling relied on immunoSEQ multiplex PCR, and the TCRdb table lists in-frame clones only, not all of them. The data show over 120,000 clones, approximately 80% seen once. This TCR derives from a human donor with chronic lymphocytic leukemia. The chain recombines TRBV7-3 with TRBJ1-1; D remains ambiguous. Here the sequenced sample was PBMCs, taken after 12 months of ibrutinib treatment. CDR3 sequence (DNA): TGTGCCAGCAGCTTACAGGTCAACACTGAAGCTTTCTTT. Protein: CASSLQVNTEAFF.